The clone carrying this TCR beta chain was detected a few times. Antigen: not known. TCR beta CDR3 regions were amplified from RNA transcripts. RT-PCR in the first round (using the HTBI primer set) targeted the TCR CDR3. In TCRdb, the multiplex PCR reads were re-called with MiXCR into one record per CDR3 protein. This table holds about 620,000 distinct CDR3 sequences, 15% to 20% found once. This CDR3 contains 13 residues. V was cut by 5 bases and J by 13 bases, with 18 bases left in between. The data are from a study of T cells in Graves' hyperthyroidism and ophthalmopathy. Findings and caveats of the study: Clonotypes that were expanded in thyroid above 0.001 mostly appeared in blood too.

The study defined stable Graves' hyperthyroidism as no ophthalmopathy progression within 18 months. These patients, aged 18 to 65, had recently diagnosed hyperthyroidism lasting under 2 months. PBMCs were sourced from more than 7.5 ml fresh peripheral blood. The sequencing sample was made of blood. The sequence derives from a woman in her 30s with Graves' hyperthyroidism. J is TRBJ2-1 and V is TRBV12-3 or TRBV12-4; D remains ambiguous. Here the CDR3 reads CASSTLSGADQFF. DNA for the CDR3: TGTGCCAGCAGTACACTCTCAGGAGCCGACCAGTTCTTC.